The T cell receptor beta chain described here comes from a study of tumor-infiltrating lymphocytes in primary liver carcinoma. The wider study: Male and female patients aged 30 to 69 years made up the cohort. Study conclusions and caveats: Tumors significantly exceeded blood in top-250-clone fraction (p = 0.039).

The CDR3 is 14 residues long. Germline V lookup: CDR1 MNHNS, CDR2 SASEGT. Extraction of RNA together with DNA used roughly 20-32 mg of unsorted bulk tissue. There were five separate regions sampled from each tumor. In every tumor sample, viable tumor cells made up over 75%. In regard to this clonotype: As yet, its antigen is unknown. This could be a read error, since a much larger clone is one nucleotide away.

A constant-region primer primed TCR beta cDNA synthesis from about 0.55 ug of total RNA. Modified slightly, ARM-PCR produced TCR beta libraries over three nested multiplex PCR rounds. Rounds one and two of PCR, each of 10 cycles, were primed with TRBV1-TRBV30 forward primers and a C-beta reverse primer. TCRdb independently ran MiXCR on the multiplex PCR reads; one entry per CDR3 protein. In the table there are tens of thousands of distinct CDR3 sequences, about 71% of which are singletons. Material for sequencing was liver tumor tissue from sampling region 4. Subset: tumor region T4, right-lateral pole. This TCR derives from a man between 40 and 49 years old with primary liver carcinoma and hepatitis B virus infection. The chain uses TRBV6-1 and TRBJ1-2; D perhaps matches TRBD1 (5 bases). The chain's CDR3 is CAGSELGQGGRKTF. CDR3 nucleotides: TGTGCCGGCAGTGAATTGGGGCAGGGAGGCCGCAAGACCTTC.